The rows below give T cell receptor beta chains drawn from one sample of a study of blood T cell repertoires in COVID-19. The data were produced by immunoSEQ multiplex PCR, yet TCRdb's version contains in-frame clones alone and is incomplete. The sample has around 400,000 clones, about 89% seen once. The sample consisted of peripheral blood. The receptors originated from a woman aged 30 to 39 with COVID-19, enrolled during active disease. Both conserved end residues are part of each CDR3. D genes are given only for firm matches. Only part of the rows carry a size: once, few, many, or a class if the clone is expanded.

v_gene: TRBV28
abundance: -
j_gene: TRBJ2-7
d_gene: -
CDR3nt: TGTGCCAGCAGTCCTGGACTAGAGCAGTACTTC
CDR3aa: CASSPGLEQYF

v_gene: TRBV11-2
abundance: -
j_gene: TRBJ2-7
d_gene: -
CDR3nt: TGTGCCAGCAGCTTAGGAGCAGGCGAGCAGTACTTC
CDR3aa: CASSLGAGEQYF

v_gene: TRBV6-5
abundance: -
j_gene: TRBJ2-2
d_gene: TRBD2
CDR3nt: TGTGCCATCGGGACTAGCGGAGGCGGGGAGCTGTTTTTT
CDR3aa: CAIGTSGGGELFF

v_gene: TRBV2
abundance: -
j_gene: TRBJ2-2
d_gene: TRBD2
CDR3nt: TGTGCCAGCAGGCAGCGGGGTAACACCGGGGAGCTGTTTTTT
CDR3aa: CASRQRGNTGELFF

v_gene: TRBV5-1
abundance: -
j_gene: TRBJ2-7
d_gene: TRBD2
CDR3nt: TGCGCCAGCAGCTTGAGCGCGGGAGGTACCATCGCCTACGAGCAGTACTTC
CDR3aa: CASSLSAGGTIAYEQYF

v_gene: TRBV27
abundance: -
j_gene: TRBJ2-7
d_gene: -
CDR3nt: TGTGCCAGCAGGTTTAGCGCCTCCTACGAGCAGTACTTC
CDR3aa: CASRFSASYEQYF

v_gene: TRBV6-2/TRBV6-3
abundance: -
j_gene: TRBJ2-2
d_gene: TRBD2
CDR3nt: TGTGCCAGCAGTTGGGGGACTAGCGGGAGGTTCGGCGGGGAGCTGTTTTTT
CDR3aa: CASSWGTSGRFGGELFF

v_gene: TRBV7-9
abundance: -
j_gene: TRBJ2-5
d_gene: -
CDR3nt: TGTGCCAGCAGCTTAGGCCTACAAGAGACCCAGTACTTC
CDR3aa: CASSLGLQETQYF

v_gene: TRBV23-1
abundance: -
j_gene: TRBJ2-1
d_gene: TRBD2
CDR3nt: TGCGCCAGCAGTCGATTAGCGGGGAACTCCTACAATGAGCAGTTCTTC
CDR3aa: CASSRLAGNSYNEQFF

v_gene: TRBV5-1
abundance: -
j_gene: TRBJ2-7
d_gene: TRBD1
CDR3nt: TGCGCCAGCAGCTTGGCCGGACAGGGAGCCTACGAGCAGTACTTC
CDR3aa: CASSLAGQGAYEQYF

v_gene: TRBV9
abundance: -
j_gene: TRBJ1-6
d_gene: -
CDR3nt: TGTGCCAGCAGCGTAAGAGGGAGTTCACCCCTCCACTTT
CDR3aa: CASSVRGSSPLHF

v_gene: TRBV30
abundance: -
j_gene: TRBJ2-5
d_gene: -
CDR3nt: TGTGCCTGGAGCGGTAACTATCAAGAGACCCAGTACTTC
CDR3aa: CAWSGNYQETQYF

v_gene: TRBV2
abundance: -
j_gene: TRBJ2-5
d_gene: TRBD2
CDR3nt: TGTGCCAGCAGAAGAAAGGGACTACTAAATAGGACCCAGTACTTC
CDR3aa: CASRRKGLLNRTQYF

v_gene: TRBV5-1
abundance: -
j_gene: TRBJ2-7
d_gene: TRBD1
CDR3nt: TGCGCCAGCAGCTTGGAGACCGGGACAGGGCCTTTAAAGCAGTACTTC
CDR3aa: CASSLETGTGPLKQYF

v_gene: TRBV2
abundance: -
j_gene: TRBJ1-4
d_gene: -
CDR3nt: TGTGCCAGCAGTGAATTACTAGAAAAACTGTTTTTT
CDR3aa: CASSELLEKLFF

v_gene: TRBV29-1
abundance: -
j_gene: TRBJ1-3
d_gene: -
CDR3nt: TGCAGCGTTGGAGGGTTAACGGGAGGAAACACCATATATTTT
CDR3aa: CSVGGLTGGNTIYF

v_gene: TRBV3-1/TRBV3-2
abundance: few
j_gene: TRBJ2-7
d_gene: -
CDR3nt: TGTGCCAGCAGCCAAGCCTCCCGGCAGGGGCCCAATTACGAGCAGTACTTC
CDR3aa: CASSQASRQGPNYEQYF

v_gene: TRBV18
abundance: -
j_gene: TRBJ2-1
d_gene: -
CDR3nt: TGTGCCAGCTCACCACCGAGGGAGGTGCGTAGCAATGAGCAGTTCTTC
CDR3aa: CASSPPREVRSNEQFF

v_gene: TRBV2
abundance: -
j_gene: TRBJ2-7
d_gene: TRBD2
CDR3nt: TGTGCCAGCAGCTTCCGGTTAGCGGGGTTTCCCTACGAGCAGTACTTC
CDR3aa: CASSFRLAGFPYEQYF

v_gene: TRBV20-1
abundance: -
j_gene: TRBJ1-1
d_gene: -
CDR3nt: TGCAGTGCTGTAGGGGGCACTGAAGCTTTCTTT
CDR3aa: CSAVGGTEAFF

v_gene: TRBV10-3
abundance: -
j_gene: TRBJ2-1
d_gene: TRBD2
CDR3nt: TGTGCCATCAGTTTCACTAGCGGGAGCTCCTACAATGAGCAGTTCTTC
CDR3aa: CAISFTSGSSYNEQFF